This T cell receptor (beta chain) was sequenced during a study of early T cells in non-severe SARS-CoV-2 infection. About the study: Sequencing input comprised bulk RNA from unsorted whole blood; chain pairing was not available. Study-wide results and caveats: Using VDJdb, the matching emphasized anti-spike CD8 responses while missing private and CD4 specificities.

J lost 4 bases, V lost 3 bases, and 8 bases had no gene match. The germline V gene has CDR1 SQVTM and CDR2 ANQGSEA. The CDR3 has 15 amino acids. Each single cDNA molecule received a unique molecular identifier. From the 5' RACE reads, TCRdb called clonotypes with MiXCR, one entry per CDR3 protein. The table lists 34,000 or so distinct CDR3 sequences, about 9.9% of them singletons, with around 13% in the top ten. This clonotype was counted only a few times. Antigen specificity is unknown. This rearrangement joins TRBV29-1 to TRBJ1-1, with TRBD1 matching 10 bases. Input material: whole blood. This sequence originates from an adult who was a healthcare worker with PCR-confirmed SARS-CoV-2 infection or an uninfected control (not recorded which). CDR3 sequence: CSVDAGQGRGTEAFF. In nucleotides, the CDR3 is TGCAGCGTTGATGCGGGACAGGGGAGGGGCACTGAAGCTTTCTTT.